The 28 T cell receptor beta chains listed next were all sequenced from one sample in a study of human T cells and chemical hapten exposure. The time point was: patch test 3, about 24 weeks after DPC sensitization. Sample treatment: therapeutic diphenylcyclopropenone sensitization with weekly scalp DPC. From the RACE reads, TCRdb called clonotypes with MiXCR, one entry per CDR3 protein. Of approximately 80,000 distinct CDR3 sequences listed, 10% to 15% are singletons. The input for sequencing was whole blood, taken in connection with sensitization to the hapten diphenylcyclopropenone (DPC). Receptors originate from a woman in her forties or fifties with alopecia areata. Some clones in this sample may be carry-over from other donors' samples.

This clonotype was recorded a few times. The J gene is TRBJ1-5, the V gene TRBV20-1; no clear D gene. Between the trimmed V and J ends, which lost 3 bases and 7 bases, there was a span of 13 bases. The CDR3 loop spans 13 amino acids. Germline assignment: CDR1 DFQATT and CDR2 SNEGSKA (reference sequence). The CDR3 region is CSASPLHGQPQHF. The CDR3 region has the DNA TGCAGTGCTAGCCCCCTCCATGGGCAGCCCCAGCATTTT.

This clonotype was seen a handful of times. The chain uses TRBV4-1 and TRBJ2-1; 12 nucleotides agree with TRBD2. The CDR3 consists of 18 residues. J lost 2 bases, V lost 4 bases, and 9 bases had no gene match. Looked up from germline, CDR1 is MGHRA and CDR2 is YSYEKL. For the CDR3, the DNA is TGCGCCAGCAGCCCTCTAAGGACTAGCGGGGTTACCTACAATGAGCAGTTCTTC. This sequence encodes CASSPLRTSGVTYNEQFF.

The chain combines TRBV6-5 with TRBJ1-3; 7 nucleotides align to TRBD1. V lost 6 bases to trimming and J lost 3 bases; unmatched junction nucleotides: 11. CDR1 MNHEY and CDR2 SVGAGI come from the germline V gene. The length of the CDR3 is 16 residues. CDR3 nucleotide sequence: TGTGCCAGCAGCGCCCGGGGAGGGGGCAATGGAAACACCATATATTTT. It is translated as CASSARGGGNGNTIYF.

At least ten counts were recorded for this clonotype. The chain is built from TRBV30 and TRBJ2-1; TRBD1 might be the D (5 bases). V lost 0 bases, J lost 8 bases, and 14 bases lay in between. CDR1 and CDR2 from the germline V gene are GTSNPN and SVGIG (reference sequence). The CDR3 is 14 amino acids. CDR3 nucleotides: TGTGCCTGGAGTGTAAGAAGGGGAAGCGATGAGCAGTTCTTC. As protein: CAWSVRRGSDEQFF.

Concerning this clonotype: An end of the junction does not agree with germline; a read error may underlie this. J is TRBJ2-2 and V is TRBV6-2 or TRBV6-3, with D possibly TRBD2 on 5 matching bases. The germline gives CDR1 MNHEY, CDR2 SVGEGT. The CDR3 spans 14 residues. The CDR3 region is CASGFIATTGERFF. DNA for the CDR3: TGTGCCAGCGGGTTCATAGCGACGACCGGGGAGCGGTTTTTT.

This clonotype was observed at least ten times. The CDR3 loop reads CASSPGRTNQPQHF. The CDR3 bases are TGTGCCAGCTCACCGGGACGGACTAATCAGCCCCAGCATTTT. The rearrangement joins TRBV18 to TRBJ1-5; D is possibly TRBD1 (5 bases). Trimming removed 3 bases at V and 4 bases at J, with 10 bases between. The CDR3 contains 14 residues. Germline values: CDR1 KGHSH, CDR2 LQKENI.

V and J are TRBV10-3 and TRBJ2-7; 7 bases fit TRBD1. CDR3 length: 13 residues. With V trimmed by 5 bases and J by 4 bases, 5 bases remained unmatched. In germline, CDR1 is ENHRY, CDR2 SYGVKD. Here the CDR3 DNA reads TGTGCCATCAGTCTAGACAGGGCTTACGAGCAGTACTTC. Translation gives CAISLDRAYEQYF.

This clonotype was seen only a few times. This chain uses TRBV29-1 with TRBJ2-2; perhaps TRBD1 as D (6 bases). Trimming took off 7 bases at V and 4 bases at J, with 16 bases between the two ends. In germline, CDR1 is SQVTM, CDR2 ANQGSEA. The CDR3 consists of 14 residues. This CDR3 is CSATRTGSTGELFF. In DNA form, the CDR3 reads TGCAGCGCGACGCGAACAGGGAGCACCGGGGAGCTGTTTTTT.

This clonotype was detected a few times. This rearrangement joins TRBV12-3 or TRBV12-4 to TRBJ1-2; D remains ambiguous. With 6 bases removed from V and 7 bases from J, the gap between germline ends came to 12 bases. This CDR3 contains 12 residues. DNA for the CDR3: TGTGCCAGCAGCGGGTCCTCTCCTGGCTACACCTTC. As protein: CASSGSSPGYTF.

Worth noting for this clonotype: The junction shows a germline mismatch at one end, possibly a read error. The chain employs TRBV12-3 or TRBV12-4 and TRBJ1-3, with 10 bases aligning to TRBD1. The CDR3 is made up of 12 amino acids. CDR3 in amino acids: CASSTPGQGKNF. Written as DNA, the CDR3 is TGTGCCAGCAGTACCCCGGGACAGGGGAAAAATTTT.

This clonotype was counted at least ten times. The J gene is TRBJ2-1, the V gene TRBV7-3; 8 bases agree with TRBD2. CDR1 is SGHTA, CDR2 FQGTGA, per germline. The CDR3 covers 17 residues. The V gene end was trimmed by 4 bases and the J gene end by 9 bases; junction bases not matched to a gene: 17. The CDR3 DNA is TGTGCCAGCAGCTCCCGACCAGCGGGAGCCTCCGCGGGTGAGCAGTTCTTC. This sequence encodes CASSSRPAGASAGEQFF.

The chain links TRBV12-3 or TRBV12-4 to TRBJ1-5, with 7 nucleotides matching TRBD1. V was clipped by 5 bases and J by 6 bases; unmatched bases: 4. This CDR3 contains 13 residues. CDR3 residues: CASSPGGGQPQHF. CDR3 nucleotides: TGTGCCAGCAGTCCAGGGGGTGGTCAGCCCCAGCATTTT.

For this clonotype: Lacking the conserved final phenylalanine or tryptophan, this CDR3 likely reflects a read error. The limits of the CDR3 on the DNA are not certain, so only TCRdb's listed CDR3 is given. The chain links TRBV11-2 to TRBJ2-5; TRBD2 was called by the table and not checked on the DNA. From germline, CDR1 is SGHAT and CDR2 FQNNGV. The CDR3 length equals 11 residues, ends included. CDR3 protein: CASSPRLAGVC.

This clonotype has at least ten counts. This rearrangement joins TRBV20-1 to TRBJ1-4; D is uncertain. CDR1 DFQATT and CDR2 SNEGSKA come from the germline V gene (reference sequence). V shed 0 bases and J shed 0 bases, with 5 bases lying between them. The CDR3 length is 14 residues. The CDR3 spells CSARDRPTNEKLFF. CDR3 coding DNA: TGCAGTGCTAGAGACAGGCCAACTAATGAAAAACTGTTTTTT.

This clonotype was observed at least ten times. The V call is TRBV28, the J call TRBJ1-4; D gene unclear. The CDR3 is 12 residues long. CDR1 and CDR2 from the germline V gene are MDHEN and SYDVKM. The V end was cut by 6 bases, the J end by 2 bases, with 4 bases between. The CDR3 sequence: CASSVTNEKLFF. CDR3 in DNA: TGTGCCAGCAGCGTCACTAATGAAAAACTGTTTTTT.

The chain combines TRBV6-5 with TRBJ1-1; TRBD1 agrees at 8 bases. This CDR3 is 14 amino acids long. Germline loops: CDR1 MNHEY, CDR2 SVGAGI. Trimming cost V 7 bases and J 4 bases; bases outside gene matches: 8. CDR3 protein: CASTPDRGTTEAFF. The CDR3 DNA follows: TGTGCCAGCACCCCCGACAGGGGAACCACTGAAGCTTTCTTT.

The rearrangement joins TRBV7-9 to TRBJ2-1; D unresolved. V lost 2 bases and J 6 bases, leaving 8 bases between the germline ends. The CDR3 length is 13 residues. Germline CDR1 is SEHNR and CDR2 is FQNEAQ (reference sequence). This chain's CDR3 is CASSLTVGNEQFF. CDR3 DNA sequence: TGTGCCAGCAGCTTAACTGTGGGCAATGAGCAGTTCTTC.

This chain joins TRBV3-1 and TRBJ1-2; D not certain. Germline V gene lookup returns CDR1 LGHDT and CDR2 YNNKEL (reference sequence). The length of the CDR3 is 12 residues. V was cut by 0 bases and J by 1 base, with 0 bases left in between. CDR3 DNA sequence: TGTGCCAGCAGCCAAGATAACTATGGCTACACCTTC. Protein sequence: CASSQDNYGYTF.

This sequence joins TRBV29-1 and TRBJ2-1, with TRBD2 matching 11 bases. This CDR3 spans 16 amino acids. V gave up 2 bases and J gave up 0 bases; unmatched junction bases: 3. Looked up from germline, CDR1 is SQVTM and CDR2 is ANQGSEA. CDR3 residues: CSVERTSGFSYNEQFF. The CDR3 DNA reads TGCAGCGTTGAACGGACTAGCGGGTTCTCCTACAATGAGCAGTTCTTC.

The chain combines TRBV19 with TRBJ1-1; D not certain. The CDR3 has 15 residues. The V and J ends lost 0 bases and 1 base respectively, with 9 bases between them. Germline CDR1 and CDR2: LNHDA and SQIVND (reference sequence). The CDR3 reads CASSIDSVGNTEAFF. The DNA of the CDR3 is TGTGCCAGTAGTATAGATTCCGTAGGGAACACTGAAGCTTTCTTT.

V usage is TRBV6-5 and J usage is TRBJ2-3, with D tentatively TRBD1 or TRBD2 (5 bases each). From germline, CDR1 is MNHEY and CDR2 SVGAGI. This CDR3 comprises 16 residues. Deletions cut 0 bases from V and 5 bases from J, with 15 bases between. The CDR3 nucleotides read TGTGCCAGCAGTTACTCGGCCGGGACCAAGCGAGATACGCAGTATTTT. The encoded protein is CASSYSAGTKRDTQYF.

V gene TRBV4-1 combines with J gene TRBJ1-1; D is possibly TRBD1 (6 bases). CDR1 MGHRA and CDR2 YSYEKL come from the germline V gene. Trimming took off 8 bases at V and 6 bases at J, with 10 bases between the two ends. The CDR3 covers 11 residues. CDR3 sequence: CASQRGPEAFF. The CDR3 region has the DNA TGCGCCAGCCAACGGGGGCCTGAAGCTTTCTTT.

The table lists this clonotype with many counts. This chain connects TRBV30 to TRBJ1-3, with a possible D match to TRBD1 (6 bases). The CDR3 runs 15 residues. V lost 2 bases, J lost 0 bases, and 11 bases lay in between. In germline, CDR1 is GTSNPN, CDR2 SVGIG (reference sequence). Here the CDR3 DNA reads TGTGCCTGGAGTAGACAGGCCCGCTCTGGAAACACCATATATTTT. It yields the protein CAWSRQARSGNTIYF.

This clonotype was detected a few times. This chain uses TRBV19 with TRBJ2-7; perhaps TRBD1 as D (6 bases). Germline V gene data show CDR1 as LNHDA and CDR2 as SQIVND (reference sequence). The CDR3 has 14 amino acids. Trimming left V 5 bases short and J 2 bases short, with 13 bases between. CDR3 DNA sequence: TGTGCCAGTAGTCGACAGGAATATACCTACGAGCAGTACTTC. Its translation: CASSRQEYTYEQYF. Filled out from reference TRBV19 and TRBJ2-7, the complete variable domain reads DGGITQSPKYLFRKEGQNVTLSCEQNLNHDAMYWYRQDPGQGLRLIYYSQIVNDFQKGDIAEGYSVSREKKESFPLTVTSAQKNPTAFYLCASSRQEYTYEQYFGPGTRLTVT.

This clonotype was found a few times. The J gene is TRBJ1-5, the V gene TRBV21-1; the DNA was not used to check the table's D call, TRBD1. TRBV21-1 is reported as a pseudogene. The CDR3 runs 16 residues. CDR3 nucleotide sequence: TGTGCCAGCAGCAAACATGAGGGGGGGGATTGTCAGCCCCAGCATTTT. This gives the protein CASSKHEGGDCQPQHF.

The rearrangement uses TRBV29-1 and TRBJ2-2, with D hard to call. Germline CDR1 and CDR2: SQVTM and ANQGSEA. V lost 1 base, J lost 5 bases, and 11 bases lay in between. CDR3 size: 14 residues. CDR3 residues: CSVEASQNTGELFF. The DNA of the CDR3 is TGCAGCGTTGAAGCCTCACAGAATACCGGGGAGCTGTTTTTT.

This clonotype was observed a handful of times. In nucleotides, the CDR3 is TGCAGTGCTCCTCCCACGGGACTAGTAGGCACAGATACGCAGTATTTT. It translates to CSAPPTGLVGTDTQYF. The chain links TRBV20-1 to TRBJ2-3; 8 nucleotides agree with TRBD2. CDR3 length equals 16 residues. After removal of 5 bases from V and 1 base from J, the junction contained 11 bases not matched to a gene. CDR1 and CDR2 (germline): DFQATT, SNEGSKA (reference sequence).

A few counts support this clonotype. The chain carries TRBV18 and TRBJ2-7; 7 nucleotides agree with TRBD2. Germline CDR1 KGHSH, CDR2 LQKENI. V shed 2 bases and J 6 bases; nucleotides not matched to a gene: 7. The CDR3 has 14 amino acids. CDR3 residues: CASSPGGLRGEQYF. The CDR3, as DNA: TGTGCCAGCTCACCAGGGGGACTACGGGGCGAGCAGTACTTC.